Reported below is one T cell receptor (beta chain). It lacks a known antigen. No much larger clonotype is one base removed from it; base qualities were not supplied. This entry comes from a study of cytomegalovirus exposure and HLA in healthy donors (dated by TCRdb to 2015 to 2018). In terms of the full investigation: An earlier analysis of approximately 640 of the donors reported 250 to 300 Gb of sequence data and some 100 million unique TCR beta sequences from about 179 million T cells. A separate validation cohort of 100 to 150 different subjects was used in addition to the approximately 700-subject first cohort. Alongside the repertoire data, information on donor age, sex, ethnicity and CMV serostatus was compiled. Approximately 300 gigabases of sequencing data and around 87 million unique TCR sequences were included in an early release covering about 600 HLA-typed donors. HLA typing covered class I and class II loci at four-digit resolution. In the later analysis, no new phenotypic data were used to find candidate immune exposures; instead, reliance was placed on TCR beta sequences and their occurrence across donors. The genetic ancestry cluster associated with self-reported Caucasian donors included roughly four fifths of the 300 to 450 genotyped donors. An earlier analysis of several hundred of the donors applied high-throughput TCR beta sequencing to assess whether each TCR beta V gene segment acted as functional or pseudogenic. The study used immunosequencing to profile the T cell repertoires of about 670 subjects and linked those repertoires to cytomegalovirus serostatus. A later genetic analysis took genome-wide SNP genotypes for about 60% of the roughly 670 donors and used that subset as a discovery cohort. Every repertoire in the discovery cohort had been generated on one and the same sequencing platform. The number of donors typed differed by locus, with about 629-640 for A, B, C, DRB1 and DQB1, around 500 for DQA1, 600 to 610 for DPA1, and about 450 for DPB1. A few DR-DQ haplotypes were treated as single units for association and clustering because of strong linkage in the cohort. A later analysis re-analyzed previously published TCR beta repertoires from 660 or so donors and added high-resolution HLA genotyping to study TCR occurrence patterns. Among 300 to 500 genotyped donors of the cohort, an average of around 240,000 unique TCR beta nucleotide sequences was sequenced per donor, of which roughly 18% were non-productive. To predict cytomegalovirus infection status, the study combined high-throughput TCR immunosequencing, statistical association of individual TCRs with disease status, and machine learning. The study aimed to test whether signatures of past pathogen exposure could be identified by cataloging public T cell receptors.

Results and caveats for the whole study, not just this receptor: In a later genetic analysis, a missense DCLRE1C variant was associated with V-gene and J-gene trimming of TCR beta chains, and the association was replicated in an independent cohort. In an earlier analysis of fewer than 750 of the donors, most TCR beta V segments were observed in productive rearrangements about 87% or about 30% of the time, broadly matching IMGT annotations. Because the 87-base-pair reads could not distinguish some IMGT-functional V segments, including TRBV6-2 and TRBV6-3, those segments were excluded. According to a later analysis, most CMV-associated TCR beta chains appeared to be HLA-restricted, and the HLA associations seemed to be driven largely by CMV exposure. It was suggested by the authors that the approach could potentially be generalized to other disease states and immunological phenotypes. In a later analysis, the rate of TCR association differed among HLA loci, with DRB1 alleles having the most associated TCRs and HLA-C alleles having the fewest. The only immune exposure information available for the cohort was CMV serostatus. Because counts were too low, roughly 16 rarely observed V segments, including chromosome 9 orphons, were left out of the earlier analysis of a few hundred of the donors. Correlated functional status among segregating V segments might reflect linkage disequilibrium, but an unknown experimental factor could not be ruled out. Most TCR sequences were seen in very few donors, while some public TCRs were found in many individuals. In vitro tests confirmed that a few of the cytomegalovirus-associated TCR beta chains recognize cytomegalovirus antigens. A further reported finding was that TCR beta sequences accurately predicted the HLA-A and HLA-B alleles for most subjects in the first cohort. Only TCR beta chains were sequenced in this cohort, and the absence of alpha or paired-chain data limited detectable features. Sequencing depth was assumed to be roughly uniform across donors in the presence/absence analyses, though that assumption may not hold. The classifier was reported to diagnose cytomegalovirus status with high specificity and sensitivity in both the original cohort and the validation cohort. Compared with equally common non-associated chains, HLA-associated TCR beta chains in a later analysis were more clonally expanded and had lower generation probabilities. Several of the top co-occurrence clusters appeared to be linked to parvovirus B19, influenza, CMV and Epstein-Barr virus, according to a later analysis. When HLA alleles, especially DR and DQ, strongly co-occurred, TCR associations were difficult to assign to individual alleles. The sequencing pipeline was judged likely to have produced a cluster of highly shared sequence variants as a technical artifact. The study listed 150 to 200 TCR beta chains as associated with cytomegalovirus. HLA typing was unavailable for some donors at each locus, so association tests used only the typed subset. At a false discovery rate of 0.05, a later analysis linked roughly 17,000 TCR beta sequences to specific HLA alleles. According to a later genetic analysis, donors in an Asian-associated ancestry cluster had fewer N-insertions in productive TCRs than the approximately 630-donor mean.

Receptor libraries were prepared by the immunoSEQ multiplex PCR assay. The multiplex PCR relied on a mix of 60 forward primers for TCR Vbeta segments and 13 reverse primers for TCR Jbeta segments. A multiplex PCR assay on genomic DNA amplified the CDR3 region of rearranged TCR beta genes. Amplified TCR beta libraries were sequenced as 87-base-pair reads on the Illumina HiSeq System. From the authors' description of their analysis: Across the roughly 700 repertoires, a later analysis counted about 81 million unique TCR beta chains, 9.5 million to 12 million of which were shared by at least two donors. Raw reads were error-corrected and collapsed into unique sequences by a nearest-neighbor algorithm in which closely related sequences were merged to remove PCR and sequencing errors. Alignment of CDR3 sequences to IMGT reference sequences was used to assign V, D and J gene segments. For a sequence to be retained, a match of at least six nucleotides was required to both a V gene segment and a J gene segment. Rearrangements were called productive when the CDR3 lacked stop codons and stayed in frame with V and J; all others were non-productive. CDR3 was defined by IMGT convention, running from the second conserved V-encoded cysteine to the conserved J-encoded phenylalanine. In an earlier analysis of some 550 of the donors, sequences lacking an unambiguous match to a single V gene segment were excluded. An earlier analysis of 500 to 600 of the donors classified V segments as functional when productive rearrangements were above 56.7% and as segregating when the standard deviation between donors was above 5%. A statistical classification framework was built for diagnosing cytomegalovirus status from the catalog of TCR beta chain sequences. V and J gene assignment, in a later analysis, came from comparing TCR nucleotide sequences with IMGT/GENE-DB human TR gene sequences. In a later analysis, CDR3 sequences and most-parsimonious VDJ recombination scenarios were assigned using the TCRdist pipeline. A later analysis defined each TCR beta chain by its CDR3 amino acid sequence plus V-gene family, and excluded reads lacking a unique V-gene family. In a later analysis, a few hundred highly shared, low-generation-probability nucleotide sequences were removed to address suspected cross-contamination and a sequencing artifact. For each public chain, a later analysis derived a clonal expansion index from normalized ranks of inferred template counts within each repertoire. Generation probabilities in a later analysis came from a VDJ recombination model fitted to out-of-frame rearrangements, and those results were checked against IGoR. Hypergeometric tests were used in a later analysis to score TCR-TCR, TCR-HLA and TCR-CMV co-occurrence, with a repertoire-size bias correction applied to the TCR pairs. In a later analysis, false discovery rates were estimated by permuting HLA or CMV assignments 20 times. In a later analysis, co-occurring TCRs were grouped using DBSCAN, and TCRdist sequence similarity was added for clustering within HLA-allele-positive subsets. Repertoires with fewer than 30,000 or more than 120,000 public chains were left out of co-occurrence clustering, as were roughly five repertoires with anomalous nucleotide sharing. TCRdb holds this immuneACCESS table with in-frame rearrangements only. Some clones are missing; in checked studies, unresolved V genes explain under half, and the rest has no known cause. D and trimming come from the DNA, and the V and J calls and clone size come from that table. For this sample there are about 98,000 clones; about 81% appear just once. The leading ten clones occupy around 1.5% of the sample.

The cohort was made up of about 670 healthy bone marrow donors. At the time of sampling, all cohort members were nominally healthy, though unrecorded immune exposures were likely present. The donor tested CMV seronegative, placing the donor among the approximately 360 seronegative members of the cohort. Every donor gave a peripheral blood sample, and the peripheral blood mononuclear cells from that sample were used for TCR beta sequencing. Genomic DNA was extracted from the blood cell samples with the Qiagen DNeasy Blood Extraction Kit. The germline V end is reduced by 6 bases and the J end by 0 bases; junction bases left unmatched: 6. Looking up the germline V gene yields CDR1 SGHDT and CDR2 YYEEEE. The CDR3 numbers 15 residues from cysteine through phenylalanine. Only the CDR3 region is kept as DNA, spanning 45 bases read in frame from base 1.

This TCR came from a man aged 40-55 years in good health and CMV-seronegative. Sequenced material: PBMCs. The rearranged segments are TRBV5-6 and TRBJ2-7; 10 central bases correspond to TRBD1. The DNA is TGTGCCAGCACTAGAGGGACAGGGGACTCCTACGAGCAGTACTTC. This is translated as CASTRGTGDSYEQYF.